This TCR beta chain came from a study of response to subunit inactivated influenza vaccine. Study-level findings and limits: The authors proposed limited new T cell recruitment per seasonal influenza vaccination.

MiXCR, applied by TCRdb to the RT-PCR reads, yields one record per CDR3 protein. Of 610,000 or so distinct CDR3 sequences in the sample, approximately 15% were seen once. Germline CDR1 reads MNHEY; CDR2 reads SMNVEV (reference sequence). The CDR3 spans 14 residues. Of note for this clonotype: Its antigen is as yet unknown. A much more abundant neighbour one base away suggests this may be a read error.

This TCR was sampled from a man aged 50-59 years who received an inactivated influenza vaccine. This rearrangement joins TRBV27 to TRBJ2-1, with 10 bases aligning to TRBD2. The source material was PBMCs from blood, sampled about 12 days after vaccination. CDR3 amino acids: CASSQNAIAGGLLF. As DNA, the CDR3 is TGTGCCAGCAGTCAAAACGCAATAGCGGGAGGTTTACTCTTC.